This T cell receptor (beta chain) was captured in a study of CD8 T cells in Susac syndrome. The CDR3 sequence is 13 residues long. V lost 6 bases and J 5 bases, leaving 14 bases between the germline ends. The authors reverse transcribed roughly 0.5 to 1 ug RNA with random hexamers. TCRdb passed the immunoSEQ multiplex PCR reads through MiXCR, listing each CDR3 protein once. The sample records about 130,000 distinct CDR3 sequences, over 90% being singletons. In blood CD8+ and CD4+ T cells, TCR beta underwent sequencing. Bulk CD8+ and CD4+ cells came from magnetic negative isolation; CD8+ TEMRA by FACS.

The sample taken for sequencing was CD4+ T cells from PBMCs. This TCR derives from a human donor in good health. The rearrangement links TRBV12-3 or TRBV12-4 to TRBJ2-7; possibly TRBD1 or TRBD2 for D (5 bases each). The CDR3, as DNA: TGTGCCAGCAGCCTCGGGGCCACCCACGAGCAGTACTTC. Translating gives CASSLGATHEQYF.